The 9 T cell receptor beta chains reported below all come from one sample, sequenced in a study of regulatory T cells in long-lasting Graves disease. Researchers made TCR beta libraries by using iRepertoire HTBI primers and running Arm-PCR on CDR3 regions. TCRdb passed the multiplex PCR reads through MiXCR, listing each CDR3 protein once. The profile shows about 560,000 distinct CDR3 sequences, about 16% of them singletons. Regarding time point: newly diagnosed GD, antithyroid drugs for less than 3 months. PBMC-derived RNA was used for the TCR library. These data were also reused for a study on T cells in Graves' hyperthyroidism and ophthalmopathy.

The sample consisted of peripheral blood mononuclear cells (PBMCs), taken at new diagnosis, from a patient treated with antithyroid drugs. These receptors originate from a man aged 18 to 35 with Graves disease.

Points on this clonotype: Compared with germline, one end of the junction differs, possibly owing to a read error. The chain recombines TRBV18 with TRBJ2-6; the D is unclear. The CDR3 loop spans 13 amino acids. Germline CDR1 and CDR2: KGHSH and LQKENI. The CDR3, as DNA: TGTGCCAGCCCACCGACAGGGGCCAACGTCCTGACTTTC. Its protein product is CASPPTGANVLTF.

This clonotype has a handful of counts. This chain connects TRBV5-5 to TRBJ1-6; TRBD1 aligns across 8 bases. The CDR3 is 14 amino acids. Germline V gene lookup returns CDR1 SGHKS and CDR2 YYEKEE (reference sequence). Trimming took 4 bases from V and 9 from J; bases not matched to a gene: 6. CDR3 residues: CASSRGQESSPLHF. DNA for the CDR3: TGTGCCAGCAGCCGGGGACAGGAAAGTTCACCCCTCCACTTT. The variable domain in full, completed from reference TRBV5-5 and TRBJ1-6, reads DAGVTQSPTHLIKTRGQQVTLRCSPISGHKSVSWYQQVLGQGPQFIFQYYEKEERGRGNFPDRFSARQFPNYSSELNVNALLLGDSALYLCASSRGQESSPLHFGNGTRLTVT.

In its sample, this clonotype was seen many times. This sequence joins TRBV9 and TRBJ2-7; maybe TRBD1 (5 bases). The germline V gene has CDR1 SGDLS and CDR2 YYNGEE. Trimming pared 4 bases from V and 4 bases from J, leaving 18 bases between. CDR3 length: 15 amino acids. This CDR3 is CASSPSVGRAYEQYF. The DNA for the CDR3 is TGTGCCAGCAGCCCCAGCGTAGGCAGGGCTTACGAGCAGTACTTC.

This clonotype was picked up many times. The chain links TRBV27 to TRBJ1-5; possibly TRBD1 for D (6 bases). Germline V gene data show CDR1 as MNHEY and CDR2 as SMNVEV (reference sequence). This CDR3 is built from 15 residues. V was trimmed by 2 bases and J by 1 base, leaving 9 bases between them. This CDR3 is CASSLGGGSNQPQHF. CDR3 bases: TGTGCCAGCAGTTTAGGGGGGGGCAGCAATCAGCCCCAGCATTTT.

CDR3 sequence reads: CAISETQGTINTEAFF. Here the CDR3 DNA reads TGTGCCATCAGTGAGACTCAGGGGACAATCAACACTGAAGCTTTCTTT. V gene TRBV10-3 combines with J gene TRBJ1-1, with D possibly being TRBD1 (6 bases). Germline V lookup: CDR1 ENHRY, CDR2 SYGVKD. Trimming took off 2 bases at V and 2 bases at J, with 15 bases between the two ends. The CDR3 extends over 16 amino acids.

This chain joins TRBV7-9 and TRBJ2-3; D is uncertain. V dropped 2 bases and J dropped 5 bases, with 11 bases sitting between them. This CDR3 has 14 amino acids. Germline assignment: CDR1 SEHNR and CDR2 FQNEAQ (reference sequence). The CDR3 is CASSLPRPLDTQYF. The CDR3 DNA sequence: TGTGCCAGCAGCTTACCCCGGCCCTTAGATACGCAGTATTTT. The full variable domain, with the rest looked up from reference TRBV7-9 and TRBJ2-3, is DTGVSQNPRHKITKRGQNVTFRCDPISEHNRLYWYRQTLGQGPEFLTYFQNEAQLEKSRLLSDRFSAERPKGSFSTLEIQRTEQGDSAMYLCASSLPRPLDTQYFGPGTRLTVL.

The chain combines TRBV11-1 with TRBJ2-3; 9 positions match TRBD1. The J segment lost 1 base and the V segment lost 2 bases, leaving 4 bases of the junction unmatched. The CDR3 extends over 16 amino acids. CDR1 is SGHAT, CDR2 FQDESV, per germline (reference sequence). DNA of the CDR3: TGTGCCAGCAGCTTACCCCGGGACAGGGGCACAGATACGCAGTATTTT. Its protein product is CASSLPRDRGTDTQYF.

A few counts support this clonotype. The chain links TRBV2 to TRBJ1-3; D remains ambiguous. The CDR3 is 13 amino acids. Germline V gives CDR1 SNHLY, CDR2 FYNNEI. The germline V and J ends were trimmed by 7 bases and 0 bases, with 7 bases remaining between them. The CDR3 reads CASIQDSGNTIYF. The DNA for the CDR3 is TGTGCCAGCATTCAGGACTCTGGAAACACCATATATTTT.

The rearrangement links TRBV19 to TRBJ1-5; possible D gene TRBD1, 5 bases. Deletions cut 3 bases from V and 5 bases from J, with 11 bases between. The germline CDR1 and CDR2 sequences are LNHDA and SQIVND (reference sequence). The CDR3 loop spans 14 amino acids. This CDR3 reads CASSINGADQPQHF. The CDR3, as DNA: TGTGCCAGTAGTATTAACGGGGCGGATCAGCCCCAGCATTTT.